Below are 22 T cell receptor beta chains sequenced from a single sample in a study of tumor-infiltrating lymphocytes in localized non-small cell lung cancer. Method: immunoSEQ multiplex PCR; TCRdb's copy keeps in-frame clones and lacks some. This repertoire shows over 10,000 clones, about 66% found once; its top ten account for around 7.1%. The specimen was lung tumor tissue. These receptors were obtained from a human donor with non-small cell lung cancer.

In DNA form, the CDR3 reads TGTGCCAGCAGCTTGCTAGCGGGGGCTTACGAGCAGTACTTC. It encodes CASSLLAGAYEQYF. The chain uses TRBV5-5 and TRBJ2-7; 10 bases line up with TRBD2. This CDR3 has 14 amino acids. Trimming cost V 1 base and J 4 bases; bases outside gene matches: 2. Germline CDR1 reads SGHKS; CDR2 reads YYEKEE (reference sequence).

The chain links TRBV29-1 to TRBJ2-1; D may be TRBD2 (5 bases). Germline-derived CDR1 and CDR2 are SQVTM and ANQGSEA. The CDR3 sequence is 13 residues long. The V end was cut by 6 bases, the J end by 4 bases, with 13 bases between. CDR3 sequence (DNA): TGCAGCGTGGACGGGATGTCTTACAATGAGCAGTTCTTC. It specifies CSVDGMSYNEQFF.

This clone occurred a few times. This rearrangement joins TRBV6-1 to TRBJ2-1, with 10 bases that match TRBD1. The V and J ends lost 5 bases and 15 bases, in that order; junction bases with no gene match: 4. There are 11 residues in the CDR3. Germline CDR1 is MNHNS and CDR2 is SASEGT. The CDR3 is CASSSTGGRFF. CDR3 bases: TGTGCCAGCAGTTCGACAGGGGGCCGGTTCTTC.

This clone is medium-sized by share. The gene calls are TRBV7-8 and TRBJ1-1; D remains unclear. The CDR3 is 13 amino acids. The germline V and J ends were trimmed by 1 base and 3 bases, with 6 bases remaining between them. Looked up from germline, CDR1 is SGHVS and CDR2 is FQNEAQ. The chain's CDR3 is CASSLESYTEAFF. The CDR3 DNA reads TGTGCCAGCAGCTTAGAATCGTACACTGAAGCTTTCTTT.

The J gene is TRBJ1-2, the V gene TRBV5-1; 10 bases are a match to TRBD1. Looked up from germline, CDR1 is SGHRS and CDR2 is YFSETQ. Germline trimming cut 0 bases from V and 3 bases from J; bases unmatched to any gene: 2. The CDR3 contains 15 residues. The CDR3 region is CASSLGQGAYYGYTF. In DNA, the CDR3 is TGCGCCAGCAGCTTGGGACAGGGGGCATACTATGGCTACACCTTC.

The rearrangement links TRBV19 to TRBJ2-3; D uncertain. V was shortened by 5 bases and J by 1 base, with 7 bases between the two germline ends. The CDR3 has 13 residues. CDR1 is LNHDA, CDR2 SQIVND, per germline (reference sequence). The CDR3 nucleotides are TGTGCCAGTAGTCCGTGGGGCACAGATACGCAGTATTTT. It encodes CASSPWGTDTQYF.

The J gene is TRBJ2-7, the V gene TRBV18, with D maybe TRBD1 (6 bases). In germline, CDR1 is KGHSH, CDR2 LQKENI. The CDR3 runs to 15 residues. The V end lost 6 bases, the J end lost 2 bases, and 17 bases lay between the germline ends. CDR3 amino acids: CASSPSGTLPYEQYF. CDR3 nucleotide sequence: TGTGCCAGCTCGCCTTCCGGGACACTGCCCTACGAGCAGTACTTC. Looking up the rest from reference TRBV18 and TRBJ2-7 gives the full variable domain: NAGVMQNPRHLVRRRGQEARLRCSPMKGHSHVYWYRQLPEEGLKFMVYLQKENIIDESGMPKERFSAEFPKEGPSILRIQQVVRGDSAAYFCASSPSGTLPYEQYFGPGTRLTVT.

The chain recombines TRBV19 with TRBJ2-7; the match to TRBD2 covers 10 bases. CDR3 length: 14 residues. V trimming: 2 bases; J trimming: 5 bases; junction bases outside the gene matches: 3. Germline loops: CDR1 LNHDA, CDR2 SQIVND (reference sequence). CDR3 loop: CASSINLAGDEQYF. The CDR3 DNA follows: TGTGCCAGTAGTATAAATCTAGCGGGAGACGAGCAGTACTTC.

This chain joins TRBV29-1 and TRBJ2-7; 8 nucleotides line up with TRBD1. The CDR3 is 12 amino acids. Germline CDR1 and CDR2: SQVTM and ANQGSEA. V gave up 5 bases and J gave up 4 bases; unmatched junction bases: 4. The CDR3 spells CSVQGAVYEQYF. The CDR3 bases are TGCAGCGTTCAGGGGGCGGTTTACGAGCAGTACTTC.

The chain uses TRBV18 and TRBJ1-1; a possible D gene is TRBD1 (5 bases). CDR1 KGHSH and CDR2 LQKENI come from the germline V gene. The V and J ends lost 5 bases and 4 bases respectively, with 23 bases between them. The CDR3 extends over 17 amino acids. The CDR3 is CASSERERGSRLTEAFF. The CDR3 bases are TGTGCCAGCTCAGAAAGGGAGAGGGGCAGCCGCCTCACTGAAGCTTTCTTT.

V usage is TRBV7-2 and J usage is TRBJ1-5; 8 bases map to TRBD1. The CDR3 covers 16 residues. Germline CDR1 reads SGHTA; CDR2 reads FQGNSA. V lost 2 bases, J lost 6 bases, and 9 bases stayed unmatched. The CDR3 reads CASSLQGQVMGQPQHF. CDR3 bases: TGTGCCAGCAGCTTACAGGGACAGGTTATGGGTCAGCCCCAGCATTTT.

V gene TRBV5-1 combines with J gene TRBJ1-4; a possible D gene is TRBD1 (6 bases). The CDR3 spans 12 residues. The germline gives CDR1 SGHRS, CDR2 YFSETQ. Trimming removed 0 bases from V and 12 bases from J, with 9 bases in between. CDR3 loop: CASSLDREQLFF. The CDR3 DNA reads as TGCGCCAGCAGCTTGGACAGGGAGCAACTGTTTTTT.

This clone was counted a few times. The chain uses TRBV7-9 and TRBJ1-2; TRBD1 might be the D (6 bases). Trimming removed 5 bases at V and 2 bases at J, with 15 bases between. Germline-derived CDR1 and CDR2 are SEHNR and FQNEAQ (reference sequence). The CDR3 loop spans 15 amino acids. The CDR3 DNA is TGTGCCAGCAGCCCCCGGGTAGGGGGAAACTATGGCTACACCTTC. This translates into CASSPRVGGNYGYTF.

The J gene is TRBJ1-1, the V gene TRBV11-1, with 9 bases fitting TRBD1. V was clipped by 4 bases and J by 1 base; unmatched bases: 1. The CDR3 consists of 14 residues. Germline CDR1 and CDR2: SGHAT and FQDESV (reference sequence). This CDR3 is CASSSGQGNTEAFF. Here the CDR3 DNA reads TGTGCCAGCAGCTCGGGACAGGGGAACACTGAAGCTTTCTTT.

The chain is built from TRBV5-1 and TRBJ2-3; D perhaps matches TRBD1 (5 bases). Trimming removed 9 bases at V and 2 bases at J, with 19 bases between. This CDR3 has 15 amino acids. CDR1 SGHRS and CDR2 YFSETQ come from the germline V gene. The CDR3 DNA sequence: TGCGCCACCGCAAGGGGTACCTTTATCACAGATACGCAGTATTTT. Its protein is CATARGTFITDTQYF. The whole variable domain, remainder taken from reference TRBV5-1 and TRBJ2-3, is KAGVTQTPRYLIKTRGQQVTLSCSPISGHRSVSWYQQTPGQGLQFLFEYFSETQRNKGNFPGRFSGRQFSNSRSEMNVSTLELGDSALYLCATARGTFITDTQYFGPGTRLTVL.

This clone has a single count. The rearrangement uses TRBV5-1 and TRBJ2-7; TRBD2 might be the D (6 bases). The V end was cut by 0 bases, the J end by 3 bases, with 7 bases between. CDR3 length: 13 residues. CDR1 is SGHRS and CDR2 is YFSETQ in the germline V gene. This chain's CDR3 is CASSLGGVYEQYF. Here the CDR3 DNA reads TGCGCCAGCAGCTTGGGGGGGGTCTACGAGCAGTACTTC.

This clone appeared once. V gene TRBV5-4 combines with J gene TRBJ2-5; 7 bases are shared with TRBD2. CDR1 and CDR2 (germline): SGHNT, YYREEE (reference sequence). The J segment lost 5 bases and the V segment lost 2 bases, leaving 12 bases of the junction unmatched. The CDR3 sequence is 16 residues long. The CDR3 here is CASSFPGAGDRETQYF. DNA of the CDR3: TGTGCCAGCAGCTTTCCCGGGGCGGGAGATAGGGAGACCCAGTACTTC.

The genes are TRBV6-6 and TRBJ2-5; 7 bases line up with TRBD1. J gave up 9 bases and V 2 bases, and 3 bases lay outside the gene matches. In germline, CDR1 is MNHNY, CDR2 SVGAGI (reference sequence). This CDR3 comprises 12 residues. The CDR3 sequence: CASSYGDRPQYF. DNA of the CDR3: TGTGCCAGCAGTTACGGGGACAGACCCCAGTACTTC.

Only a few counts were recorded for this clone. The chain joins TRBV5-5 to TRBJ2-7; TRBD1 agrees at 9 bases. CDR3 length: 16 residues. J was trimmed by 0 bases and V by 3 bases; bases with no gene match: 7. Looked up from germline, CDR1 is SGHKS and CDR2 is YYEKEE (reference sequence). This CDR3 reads CASSSYGTGYSYEQYF. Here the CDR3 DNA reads TGTGCCAGCAGCTCATACGGGACAGGGTACTCCTACGAGCAGTACTTC.

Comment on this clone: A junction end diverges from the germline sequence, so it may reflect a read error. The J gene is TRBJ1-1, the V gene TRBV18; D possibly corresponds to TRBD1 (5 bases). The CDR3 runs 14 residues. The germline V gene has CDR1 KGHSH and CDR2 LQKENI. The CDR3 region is CDSSAGTLNTEAFF. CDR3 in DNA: TGTGACAGCTCAGCCGGGACCCTTAACACTGAAGCTTTCTTT.

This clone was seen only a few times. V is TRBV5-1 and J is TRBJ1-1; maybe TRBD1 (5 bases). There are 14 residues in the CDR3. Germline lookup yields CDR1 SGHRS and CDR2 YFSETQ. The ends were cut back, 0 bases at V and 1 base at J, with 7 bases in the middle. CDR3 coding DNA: TGCGCCAGCAGCTTGGCGAGGGGGAACACTGAAGCTTTCTTT. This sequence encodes CASSLARGNTEAFF.

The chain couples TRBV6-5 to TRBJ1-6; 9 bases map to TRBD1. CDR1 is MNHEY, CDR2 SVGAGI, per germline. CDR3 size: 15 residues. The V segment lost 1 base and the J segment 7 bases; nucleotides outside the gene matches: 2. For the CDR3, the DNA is TGTGCCAGCAGTTACTTTGGACAGGGGAATTCACCCCTCCACTTT. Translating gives CASSYFGQGNSPLHF.